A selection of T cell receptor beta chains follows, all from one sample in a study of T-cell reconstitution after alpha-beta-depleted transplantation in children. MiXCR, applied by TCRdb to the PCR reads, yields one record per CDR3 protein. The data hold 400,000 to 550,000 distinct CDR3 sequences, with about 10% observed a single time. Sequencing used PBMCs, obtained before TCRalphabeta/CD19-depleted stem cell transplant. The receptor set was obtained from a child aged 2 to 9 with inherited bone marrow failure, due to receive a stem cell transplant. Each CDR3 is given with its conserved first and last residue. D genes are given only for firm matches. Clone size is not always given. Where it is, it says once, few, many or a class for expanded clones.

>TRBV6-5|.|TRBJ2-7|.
CASSSGNTYEQYF
TGTGCCAGCAGTTCAGGGAACACCTACGAGCAGTACTTC
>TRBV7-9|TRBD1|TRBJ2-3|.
CASSLPRTGARTDTQYF
TGTGCCAGCAGTCTCCCTAGGACAGGGGCTCGCACAGATACGCAGTATTTT
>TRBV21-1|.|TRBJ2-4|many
CASTGGAVAKNIQYF
TGTGCCAGCACAGGGGGCGCGGTGGCCAAAAACATTCAGTACTTC
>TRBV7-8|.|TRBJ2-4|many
CASSPNGWLAKNIQYF
TGTGCCAGCAGCCCCAACGGTTGGCTGGCCAAAAACATTCAGTACTTC
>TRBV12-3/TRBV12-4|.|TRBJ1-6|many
CASSFGDSPLHF
TGTGCCAGCAGTTTTGGTGATTCACCCCTCCACTTT
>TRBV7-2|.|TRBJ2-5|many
CASSLALTGQETQYF
TGTGCCAGCAGCTTAGCACTAACGGGCCAAGAGACCCAGTACTTC
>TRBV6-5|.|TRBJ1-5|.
CASSYVADFSNQPQHF
TGTGCCAGCAGTTACGTGGCAGACTTTAGCAATCAGCCCCAGCATTTT
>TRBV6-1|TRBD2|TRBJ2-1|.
CASSRGTSGREENYNEQFF
TGTGCCAGCAGCCGCGGGACTAGCGGGAGGGAAGAGAACTACAATGAGCAGTTCTTC
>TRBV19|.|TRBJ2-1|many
CASSTGLGISYNEQFF
TGTGCCAGTAGTACCGGACTGGGAATCTCCTACAATGAGCAGTTCTTC
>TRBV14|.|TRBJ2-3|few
CASSQVWDTQYF
TGTGCCAGCAGCCAAGTTTGGGATACGCAGTATTTT
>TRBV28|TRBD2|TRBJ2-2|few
CASSKPGLAGLGTGELFF
TGTGCCAGCAGTAAACCGGGACTAGCGGGACTAGGCACCGGGGAGCTGTTTTTT
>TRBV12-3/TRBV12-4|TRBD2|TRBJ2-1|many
CASNGLAAWDEQFF
TGTGCCAGCAATGGACTAGCAGCGTGGGATGAGCAGTTCTTC
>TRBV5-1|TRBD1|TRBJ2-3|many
CASSLETGADTQYF
TGCGCCAGCAGCTTGGAGACAGGGGCGGATACGCAGTATTTT
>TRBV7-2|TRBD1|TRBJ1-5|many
CASSLDRGPQHF
TGTGCCAGCAGCTTAGACAGGGGTCCCCAGCATTTT
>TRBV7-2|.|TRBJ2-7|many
CASSLGWGEQYF
TGTGCCAGCAGCCTCGGGTGGGGCGAGCAGTACTTC
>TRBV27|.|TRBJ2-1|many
CASRPIPAAREYEQFF
TGTGCCAGCAGACCGATACCGGCGGCCAGGGAATACGAGCAGTTCTTC
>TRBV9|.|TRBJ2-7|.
CSSVGGRGGYEQYF
TGCAGCAGCGTAGGGGGACGGGGAGGATACGAGCAGTACTTC
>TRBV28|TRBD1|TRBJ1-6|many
CASSNRGPLLHF
TGTGCCAGCAGCAACAGGGGGCCCCTCCTCCACTTT
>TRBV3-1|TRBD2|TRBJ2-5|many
CASSLGTSGRIQETQYF
TGTGCCAGCAGCCTAGGGACTAGCGGGAGGATCCAAGAGACCCAGTACTTC
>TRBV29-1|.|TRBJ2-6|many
CSVEAEDSLGFAGANVLTF
TGCAGCGTTGAAGCCGAGGACAGCCTAGGGTTTGCTGGGGCCAACGTCCTGACTTTC
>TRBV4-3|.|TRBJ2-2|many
CASSQEALTGTGELFF
TGCGCCAGCAGCCAAGAAGCCCTAACAGGGACCGGGGAGCTGTTTTTT
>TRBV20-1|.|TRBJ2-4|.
CSAIEVQGGEGDIQYF
TGCAGTGCGATCGAGGTCCAGGGCGGCGAAGGGGACATTCAGTACTTC
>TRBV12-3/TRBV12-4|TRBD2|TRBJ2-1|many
CASSLGTSGNEQFF
TGTGCCAGCAGTTTAGGGACTAGCGGCAATGAGCAGTTCTTC
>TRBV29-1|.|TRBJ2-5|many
CSVGAGQETQYF
TGCAGCGTTGGGGCAGGGCAAGAGACCCAGTACTTC
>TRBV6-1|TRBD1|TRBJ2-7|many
CASSPRTGGRGEQYF
TGTGCCAGCAGCCCTAGGACAGGGGGAAGAGGCGAGCAGTACTTC
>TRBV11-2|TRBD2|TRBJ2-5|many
CASSLGRGGRGQETQYF
TGTGCCAGCAGCTTAGGAAGAGGCGGGAGGGGACAAGAGACCCAGTACTTC
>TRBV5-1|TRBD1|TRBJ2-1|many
CASSLVLRGKTNEQFF
TGCGCCAGCAGCTTGGTCCTCAGGGGGAAAACTAATGAGCAGTTCTTC
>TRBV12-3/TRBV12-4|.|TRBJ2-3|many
CASSSQGNNPTDTQYF
TGTGCCAGCAGTTCTCAGGGAAATAACCCCACAGATACGCAGTATTTT
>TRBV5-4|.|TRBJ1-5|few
CAFQQGNQPQHF
TGTGCCTTCCAACAGGGAAATCAGCCCCAGCATTTT
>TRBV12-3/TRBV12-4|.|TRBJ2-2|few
CASSFMAGMNTGELFF
TGTGCCAGCAGTTTTATGGCAGGGATGAACACCGGGGAGCTGTTTTTT
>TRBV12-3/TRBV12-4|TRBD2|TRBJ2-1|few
CASSLGLAAESLYNEQFF
TGTGCCAGCAGTTTAGGGCTAGCGGCCGAGTCCCTCTACAATGAGCAGTTCTTC
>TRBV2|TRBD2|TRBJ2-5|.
CASSGRVTSQETQYF
TGTGCCAGCTCAGGGAGGGTTACTAGTCAAGAGACCCAGTACTTC
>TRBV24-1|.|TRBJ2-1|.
CATSDSSVPYNEQFF
TGTGCCACCAGTGATTCGTCGGTTCCCTACAATGAGCAGTTCTTC
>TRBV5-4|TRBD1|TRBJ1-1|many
CASKGQGMNTEAFF
TGTGCCAGCAAAGGACAGGGGATGAACACTGAAGCTTTCTTT
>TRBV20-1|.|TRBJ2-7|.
CSAPPTGFNEQYF
TGCAGTGCTCCTCCAACAGGGTTCAACGAGCAGTACTTC
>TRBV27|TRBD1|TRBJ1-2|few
CASSSVGQGLFDYGYTF
TGTGCCAGCAGTTCGGTGGGACAGGGTCTTTTCGACTATGGCTACACCTTC
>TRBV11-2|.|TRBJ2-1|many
CASSLGWAETSYNEQFF
TGTGCCAGCAGCTTGGGGTGGGCGGAAACCTCCTACAATGAGCAGTTCTTC
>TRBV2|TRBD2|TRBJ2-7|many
CASSAGLAGEVGYF
TGTGCCAGCAGCGCCGGACTAGCGGGAGAAGTAGGGTACTTC
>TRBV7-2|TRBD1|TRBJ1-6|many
CASSPWTGIYNSPLHF
TGTGCCAGCAGCCCCTGGACAGGCATCTATAATTCACCCCTCCACTTT
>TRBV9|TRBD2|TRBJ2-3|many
CASSAGGDTQYF
TGTGCCAGCAGCGCGGGAGGAGATACGCAGTATTTT
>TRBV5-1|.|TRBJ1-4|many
CASSLPRGQGEKLFF
TGCGCCAGCAGCTTGCCCAGGGGACAAGGTGAAAAACTGTTTTTT
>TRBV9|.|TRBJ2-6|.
CASSVAGAGANVLTF
TGTGCCAGCAGCGTAGCAGGGGCTGGGGCCAACGTCCTGACTTTC
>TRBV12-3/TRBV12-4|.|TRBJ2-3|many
CASSFGGPDTQYF
TGCGCCAGCAGCTTCGGAGGGCCAGATACGCAGTATTTT
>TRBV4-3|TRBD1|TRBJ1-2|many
CASSPHRGRDYGYTF
TGCGCCAGCAGCCCACACAGGGGGCGCGACTATGGCTACACCTTC
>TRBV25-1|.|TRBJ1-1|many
CASSQIGGNTEAFF
TGTGCCAGCAGTCAGATTGGGGGGAACACTGAAGCTTTCTTT